The 14 T cell receptor beta chains below all came from one sample that was sequenced in a study of vaccination effects on CD4 cells after COVID-19. CD4+ T cells were isolated after less than 12 days of culture. The antigens for these receptors are not known. Profiled with immunoSEQ multiplex PCR; TCRdb holds only in-frame clones, not every one. There are tens of thousands of clones in the sample; 73% occur only once, and approximately 9.9% lies in the top ten. Here the sequenced sample was CD4+ T cells from PBMCs cultured without peptide, taken before COVID-19 vaccination. The receptor source for this set is a human donor who received a COVID-19 vaccine.

This clone was picked up one time. This chain connects TRBV30 to TRBJ1-1; 7 bases fit TRBD1. The CDR3 spans 13 residues. Germline V lookup: CDR1 GTSNPN, CDR2 SVGIG (reference sequence). After removal of 0 bases from V and 8 bases from J, the junction contained 6 bases not matched to a gene. The CDR3: CAWSVQTGSEAFF. Written as DNA, the CDR3 is TGTGCCTGGAGTGTACAGACAGGGAGCGAAGCTTTCTTT.

The genes are TRBV24-1 and TRBJ2-3, with D possibly called TRBD1 or TRBD2 (5 bases each). V was shortened by 3 bases and J by 2 bases, with 8 bases between the two germline ends. Germline loops: CDR1 KGHDR, CDR2 SFDVKD. The length of the CDR3 is 14 residues. The DNA of the CDR3 is TGTGCCACCAGTGATCCCGGGACCACAGATACGCAGTATTTT. Encoded protein: CATSDPGTTDTQYF.

The CDR3 DNA is TGTGCCAGCAGAACAGGTTCTCTGAACACTGAAGCTTTCTTT. Its translation: CASRTGSLNTEAFF. The rearrangement links TRBV28 to TRBJ1-1, with D tentatively TRBD1 (5 bases). CDR3 length: 14 amino acids. Germline V gives CDR1 MDHEN, CDR2 SYDVKM. V lost 6 bases and J 0 bases, leaving 11 bases between the germline ends. Variable domain in full (rest from reference TRBV28 and TRBJ1-1): DVKVTQSSRYLVKRTGEKVFLECVQDMDHENMFWYRQDPGLGLRLIYFSYDVKMKEKGDIPEGYSVSREKKERFSLILESASTNQTSMYLCASRTGSLNTEAFFGQGTRLTVV.

The V and J genes are TRBV12-3 or TRBV12-4 and TRBJ2-7; the D is unclear. Trimming cost V 6 bases and J 4 bases, with 7 bases left between them. The CDR3 spans 11 residues. The CDR3 bases are TGTGCCAGCAGCCGGGCTTACGAGCAGTACTTC. Translated, it gives CASSRAYEQYF.

Here the CDR3 reads CASSQLDRGRSYGYTF. DNA for the CDR3: TGCGCCAGCAGTCAATTAGACAGGGGGCGATCTTATGGCTACACCTTC. The chain carries TRBV23-1 and TRBJ1-2; 10 bases match TRBD1. TRBV23-1 is an ORF, with its function uncertain. With V trimmed by 1 base and J by 5 bases, 7 bases remained unmatched. The CDR3 runs 16 residues.

The chain is built from TRBV5-1 and TRBJ2-7; D perhaps matches TRBD1 (5 bases). The V end was cut by 7 bases, the J end by 0 bases, with 11 bases between. Germline V gene data show CDR1 as SGHRS and CDR2 as YFSETQ. The CDR3 has 13 residues. For the CDR3, the DNA is TGCGCCAGCGCTAGGGGTGACTCCTACGAGCAGTACTTC. It encodes CASARGDSYEQYF.

V usage is TRBV2 and J usage is TRBJ2-3, with 9 bases lining up with TRBD1. The CDR3 is 16 residues long. In germline, CDR1 is SNHLY, CDR2 FYNNEI. V dropped 8 bases and J dropped 5; count of bases not matched to a gene: 14. CDR3 sequence (DNA): TGTGCCAGCGCCAGTGCGGGACAGGGAACACAAGATACGCAGTATTTT. The encoded protein is CASASAGQGTQDTQYF. Full variable domain (missing parts from reference TRBV2 and TRBJ2-3): EPEVTQTPSHQVTQMGQEVILRCVPISNHLYFYWYRQILGQKVEFLVSFYNNEISEKSEIFDDQFSVERPDGSNFTLKIRSTKLEDSAMYFCASASAGQGTQDTQYFGPGTRLTVL.

The gene calls are TRBV7-8 and TRBJ2-7, with D hard to call. V gave up 1 base and J gave up 5 bases, with 12 bases separating them. The germline V gene encodes CDR1 SGHVS and CDR2 FQNEAQ. The CDR3 extends over 14 amino acids. The CDR3 sequence is CASSLGRRRNEQYF. The DNA of the CDR3 is TGTGCCAGCAGCTTAGGTCGGCGCAGGAACGAGCAGTACTTC. Full variable domain (rest looked up from reference TRBV7-8 and TRBJ2-7): GAGVSQSPRYKVAKRGQDVALRCDPISGHVSLFWYQQALGQGPEFLTYFQNEAQLDKSGLPSDRFFAERPEGSVSTLKIQRTQQEDSAVYLCASSLGRRRNEQYFGPGTRLTVT.

V usage is TRBV11-3 and J usage is TRBJ1-1, with D perhaps TRBD1 (5 bases). CDR3 size: 14 residues. Germline V lookup: CDR1 SGHNT, CDR2 YENEEA. Between the trimmed V and J ends, which lost 1 base and 0 bases, there was a span of 6 bases. CDR3 amino acids: CASSLGGLNTEAFF. CDR3 nucleotide sequence: TGTGCCAGCAGCTTAGGGGGACTGAACACTGAAGCTTTCTTT. Looking up the rest from reference TRBV11-3 and TRBJ1-1 gives the full variable domain: EAGVVQSPRYKIIEKKQPVAFWCNPISGHNTLYWYLQNLGQGPELLIRYENEEAVDDSQLPKDRFSAERLKGVDSTLKIQPAELGDSAVYLCASSLGGLNTEAFFGQGTRLTVV.

The gene calls are TRBV30 and TRBJ1-2; TRBD1 is a possible D gene (5 bases). Trimming shortened V by 0 bases and J by 3 bases, and 11 bases separated the two germline ends. The CDR3 sequence is 14 residues long. CDR1 is GTSNPN, CDR2 SVGIG, per germline (reference sequence). The CDR3 coding sequence is TGTGCCTGGAGTGTTCAGGGTCCGGACTATGGCTACACCTTC. Protein product: CAWSVQGPDYGYTF.

The chain recombines TRBV2 with TRBJ1-2; possibly TRBD1 for D (5 bases). The CDR3 consists of 14 residues. The ends were cut back, 4 bases at V and 4 bases at J, with 13 bases in the middle. The germline V gene encodes CDR1 SNHLY and CDR2 FYNNEI. This CDR3 is CASSAQGEAYGYTF. The CDR3 region has the DNA TGTGCCAGCAGTGCCCAGGGAGAGGCCTATGGCTACACCTTC.

J is TRBJ1-4 and V is TRBV2; tentative D call: TRBD1 (6 bases). The V gene's germline CDR1 is SNHLY and CDR2 FYNNEI. V lost 6 bases, J lost 8 bases, and 16 bases lay in between. The CDR3 spans 14 residues. This chain's CDR3 is CASRKQGFGEKLFF. The CDR3 bases are TGTGCCAGCAGGAAACAGGGATTTGGGGAAAAACTGTTTTTT.

The gene calls are TRBV5-4 and TRBJ1-5; tentative D call: TRBD1 (6 bases). V lost 1 base, J lost 2 bases, and 19 bases lay in between. The germline CDR1 and CDR2 sequences are SGHNT and YYREEE (reference sequence). The CDR3 consists of 18 residues. The CDR3 protein is CASSLTAGRGGGNQPQHF. The CDR3 nucleotides are TGTGCCAGCAGCTTGACTGCAGGGAGAGGGGGGGGCAATCAGCCCCAGCATTTT.

The V and J genes are TRBV5-1 and TRBJ1-2, with D uncertain. V shed 0 bases and J shed 2 bases, with 8 bases lying between them. This CDR3 has 14 residues. The germline gives CDR1 SGHRS, CDR2 YFSETQ. CDR3 nucleotides: TGCGCCAGCAGCTTGGACAGTAGGAACTATGGCTACACCTTC. Encoded protein: CASSLDSRNYGYTF. Combining the CDR3 with reference TRBV5-1 and TRBJ1-2 gives the whole variable domain KAGVTQTPRYLIKTRGQQVTLSCSPISGHRSVSWYQQTPGQGLQFLFEYFSETQRNKGNFPGRFSGRQFSNSRSEMNVSTLELGDSALYLCASSLDSRNYGYTFGSGTRLTVV.